The clone carrying this T cell receptor beta chain showed up many times. Its cognate antigen is unknown. Extraction and reverse transcription of RNA yielded cDNA as the sequencing template. The assay was immunoSEQ multiplex PCR, and TCRdb's table has in-frame clones only and misses some. The repertoire holds about 200,000 clones, with 50% to 60% as singletons. Alopecia areata patients had lesional scalp punch biopsies and peripheral blood taken from them. Sorting of CD4+ and CD8+ T cells was performed on PBMCs. This sample was taken from a study of CD8+ T cells in alopecia areata. Study in general: At a dose of 5 to 10 mg twice daily, oral tofacitinib was given to treated patients. General observations from the study: Sequences from scalp samples also cover resident alphabeta T cells of normal skin.

Sequenced here: CD4+ T cells sorted from blood, sampled at week 0. The origin of this receptor is a human donor with alopecia areata.

For the CDR3, the DNA is TGTGCCAGCAGCTACACAGATACGCAGTATTTT. This codes for CASSYTDTQYF. V gene TRBV5-5 combines with J gene TRBJ2-3; D remains ambiguous. The CDR3 is 11 amino acids. Trimming cost V 3 bases and J 2 bases, with 1 base left between them. From germline, CDR1 is SGHKS and CDR2 YYEKEE (reference sequence). The variable domain in full, completed from reference TRBV5-5 and TRBJ2-3, reads DAGVTQSPTHLIKTRGQQVTLRCSPISGHKSVSWYQQVLGQGPQFIFQYYEKEERGRGNFPDRFSARQFPNYSSELNVNALLLGDSALYLCASSYTDTQYFGPGTRLTVL.